This TCR beta chain was profiled in a study of a mutant IDH1 vaccine in newly diagnosed glioma. Study-level background: Most had both radiotherapy and temozolomide beforehand; others had only one. Findings of the study overall: Vaccine-induced responses were seen in less than 95% of patients, spanning several MHC alleles. Pseudoprogression showed no apparent link to changes in top peripheral T cell clonotypes.

Per the germline V gene, CDR1 is SGHAT and CDR2 is FQNNGV. There are 13 residues in the CDR3. Trimming took off 2 bases at V and 7 bases at J, with 8 bases between the two ends. Time point here: baseline, week 1 (first vaccination visit). Treatment defined: pre-vaccination baseline after standard-of-care therapy. New WHO grade 3 or 4 astrocytomas that were IDH1-mutant and ATRX-lost occurred in the donors. Profiled with immunoSEQ multiplex PCR; TCRdb holds only in-frame clones, not every one. Of around 30,000 clones listed, about 80% were seen once; the top ten hold about 9.4%. With respect to this clone: The antigen remains undetermined.

The sequencing here drew on peripheral blood mononuclear cells (PBMCs), taken from a glioma patient treated with radiotherapy, temozolomide or both. The rearrangement uses TRBV11-2 and TRBJ2-2; D is unresolved. This receptor was taken from a man in his fifties with glioma. Some clones in this sample may be carry-over from other donors' samples. The DNA for the CDR3 is TGTGCCAGCAGCTTAAGTGGTGTCGGGGAGCTGTTTTTT. Translation: CASSLSGVGELFF.